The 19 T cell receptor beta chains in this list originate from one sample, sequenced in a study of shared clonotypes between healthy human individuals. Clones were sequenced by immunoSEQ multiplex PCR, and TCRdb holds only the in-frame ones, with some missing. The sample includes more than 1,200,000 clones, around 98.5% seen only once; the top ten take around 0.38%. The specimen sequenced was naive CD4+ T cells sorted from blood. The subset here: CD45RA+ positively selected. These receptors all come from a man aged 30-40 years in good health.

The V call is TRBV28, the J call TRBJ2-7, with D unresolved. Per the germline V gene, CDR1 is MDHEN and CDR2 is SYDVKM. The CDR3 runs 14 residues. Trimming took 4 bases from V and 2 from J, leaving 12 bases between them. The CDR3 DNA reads TGTGCCAGCAGTTCCCTCCCAGCAACCTACGAGCAGTACTTC. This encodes CASSSLPATYEQYF.

CDR3 amino acids: CASNGGSVGYTF. DNA of the CDR3: TGTGCCAGCAATGGTGGGTCGGTTGGCTACACCTTC. The rearrangement joins TRBV28 to TRBJ1-2; no definite D call. The CDR3 runs 12 residues. Germline CDR1 is MDHEN and CDR2 is SYDVKM. The V end lost 7 bases, the J end lost 7 bases, and 13 bases lay between the germline ends.

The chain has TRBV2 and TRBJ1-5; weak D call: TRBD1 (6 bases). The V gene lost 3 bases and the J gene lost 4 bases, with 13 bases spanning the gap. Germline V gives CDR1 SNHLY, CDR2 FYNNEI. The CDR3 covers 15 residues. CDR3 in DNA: TGTGCCAGCAGTGATATGCCCGACAGGAATCAGCCCCAGCATTTT. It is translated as CASSDMPDRNQPQHF.

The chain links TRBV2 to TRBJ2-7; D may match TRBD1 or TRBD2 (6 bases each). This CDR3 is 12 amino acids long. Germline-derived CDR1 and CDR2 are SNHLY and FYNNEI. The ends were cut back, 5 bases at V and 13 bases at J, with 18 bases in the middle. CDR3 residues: CASSITGSGGYF. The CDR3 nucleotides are TGTGCCAGCAGTATTACAGGGTCCGGGGGATACTTC.

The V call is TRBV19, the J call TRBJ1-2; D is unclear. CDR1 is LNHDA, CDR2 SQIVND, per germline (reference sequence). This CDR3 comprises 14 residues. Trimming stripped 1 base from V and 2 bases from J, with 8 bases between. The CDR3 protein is CASSIGTSNYGYTF. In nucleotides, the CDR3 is TGTGCCAGTAGTATAGGGACTTCCAACTATGGCTACACCTTC.

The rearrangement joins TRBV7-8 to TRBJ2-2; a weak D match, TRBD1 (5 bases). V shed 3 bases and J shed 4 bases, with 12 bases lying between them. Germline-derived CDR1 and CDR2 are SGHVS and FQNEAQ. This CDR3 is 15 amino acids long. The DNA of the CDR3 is TGTGCCAGCAGCTTTTTAGGGGCTGGCACCGGGGAGCTGTTTTTT. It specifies CASSFLGAGTGELFF.

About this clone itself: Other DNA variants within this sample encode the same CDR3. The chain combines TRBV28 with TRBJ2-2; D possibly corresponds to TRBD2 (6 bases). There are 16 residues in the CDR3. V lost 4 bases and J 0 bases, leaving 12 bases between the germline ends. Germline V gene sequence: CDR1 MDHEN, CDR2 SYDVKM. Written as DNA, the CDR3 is TGTGCCAGCAGTTCTCCGGGAGCTCCGAACACCGGGGAGCTGTTTTTT. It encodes CASSSPGAPNTGELFF.

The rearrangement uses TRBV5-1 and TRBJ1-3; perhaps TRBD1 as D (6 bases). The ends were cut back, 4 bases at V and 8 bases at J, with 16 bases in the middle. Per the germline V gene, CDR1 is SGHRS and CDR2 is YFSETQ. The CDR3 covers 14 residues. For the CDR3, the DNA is TGCGCCAGCAGCACCGACAGGCTTACGGACACCATATATTTT. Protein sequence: CASSTDRLTDTIYF.

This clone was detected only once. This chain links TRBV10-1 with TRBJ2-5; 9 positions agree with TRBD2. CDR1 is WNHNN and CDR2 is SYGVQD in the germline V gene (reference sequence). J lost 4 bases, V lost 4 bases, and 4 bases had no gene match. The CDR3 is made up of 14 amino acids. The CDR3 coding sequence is TGCGCCAGCAGTGGAGCGGGAGGCGGAGAGACCCAGTACTTC. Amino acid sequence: CASSGAGGGETQYF.

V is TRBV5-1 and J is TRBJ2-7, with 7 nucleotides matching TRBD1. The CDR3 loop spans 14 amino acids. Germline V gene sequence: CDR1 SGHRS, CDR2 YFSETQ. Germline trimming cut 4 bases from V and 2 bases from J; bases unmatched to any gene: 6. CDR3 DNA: TGCGCCAGCAGCATGGGGGACAGAGCCTACGAGCAGTACTTC. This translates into CASSMGDRAYEQYF.

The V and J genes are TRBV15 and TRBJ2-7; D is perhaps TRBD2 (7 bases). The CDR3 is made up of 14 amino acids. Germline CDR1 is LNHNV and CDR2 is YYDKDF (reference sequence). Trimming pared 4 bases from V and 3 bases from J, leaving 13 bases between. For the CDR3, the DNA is TGTGCCACCAGCATCGCGGGGGCCGGCTACGAGCAGTACTTC. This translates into CATSIAGAGYEQYF.

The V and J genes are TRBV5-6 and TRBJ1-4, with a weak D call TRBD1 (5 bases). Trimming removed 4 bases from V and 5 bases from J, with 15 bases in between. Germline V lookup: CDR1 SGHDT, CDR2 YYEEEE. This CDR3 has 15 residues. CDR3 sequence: CASSRLNGANEKLFF. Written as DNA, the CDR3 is TGTGCCAGCAGCCGACTGAATGGGGCAAATGAAAAACTGTTTTTT. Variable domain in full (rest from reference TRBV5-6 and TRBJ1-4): DAGVTQSPTHLIKTRGQQVTLRCSPKSGHDTVSWYQQALGQGPQFIFQYYEEEERQRGNFPDRFSGHQFPNYSSELNVNALLLGDSALYLCASSRLNGANEKLFFGSGTQLSVL.

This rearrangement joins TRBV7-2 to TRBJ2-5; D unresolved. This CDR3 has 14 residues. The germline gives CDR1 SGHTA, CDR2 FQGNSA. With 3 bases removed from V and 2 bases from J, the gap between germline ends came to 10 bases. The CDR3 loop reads CASSLFGLQETQYF. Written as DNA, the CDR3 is TGTGCCAGCAGCTTGTTCGGATTACAAGAGACCCAGTACTTC.

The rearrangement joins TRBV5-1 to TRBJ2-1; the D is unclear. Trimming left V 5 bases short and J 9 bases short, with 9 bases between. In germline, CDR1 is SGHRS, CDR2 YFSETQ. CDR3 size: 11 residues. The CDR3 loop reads CASRESGEQFF. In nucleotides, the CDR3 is TGCGCCAGCAGGGAGTCTGGTGAGCAGTTCTTC.

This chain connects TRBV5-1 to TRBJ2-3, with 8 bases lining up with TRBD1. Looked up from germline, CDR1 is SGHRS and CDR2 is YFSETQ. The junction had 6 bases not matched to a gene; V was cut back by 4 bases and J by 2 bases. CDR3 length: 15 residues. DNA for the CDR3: TGCGCCAGCAGCCCGGACAGGGTCGTCACAGATACGCAGTATTTT. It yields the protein CASSPDRVVTDTQYF.

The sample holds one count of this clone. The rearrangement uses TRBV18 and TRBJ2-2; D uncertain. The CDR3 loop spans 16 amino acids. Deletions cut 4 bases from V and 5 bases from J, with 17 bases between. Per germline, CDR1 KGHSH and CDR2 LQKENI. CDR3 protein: CASSQDEVPGTGELFF. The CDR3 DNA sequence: TGTGCCAGCTCACAGGATGAAGTCCCGGGTACCGGGGAGCTGTTTTTT. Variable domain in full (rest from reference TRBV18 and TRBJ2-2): NAGVMQNPRHLVRRRGQEARLRCSPMKGHSHVYWYRQLPEEGLKFMVYLQKENIIDESGMPKERFSAEFPKEGPSILRIQQVVRGDSAAYFCASSQDEVPGTGELFFGEGSRLTVL.

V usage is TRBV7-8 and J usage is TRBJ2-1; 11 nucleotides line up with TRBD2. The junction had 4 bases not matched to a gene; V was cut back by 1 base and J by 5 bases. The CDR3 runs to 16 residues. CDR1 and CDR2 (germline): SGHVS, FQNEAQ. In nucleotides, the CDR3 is TGTGCCAGCAGCTTAGTCCTAGCGGGAGGCAACAATGAGCAGTTCTTC. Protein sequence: CASSLVLAGGNNEQFF.

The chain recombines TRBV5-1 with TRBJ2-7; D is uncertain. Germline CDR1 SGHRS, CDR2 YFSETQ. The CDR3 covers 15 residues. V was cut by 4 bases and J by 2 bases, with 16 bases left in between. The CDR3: CASSPVGRFAYEQYF. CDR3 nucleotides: TGCGCCAGCAGCCCAGTGGGCAGGTTCGCCTACGAGCAGTACTTC.

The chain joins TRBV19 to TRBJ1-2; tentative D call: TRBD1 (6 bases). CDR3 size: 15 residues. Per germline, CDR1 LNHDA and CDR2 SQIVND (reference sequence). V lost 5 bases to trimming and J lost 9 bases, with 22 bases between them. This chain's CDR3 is CASSLKSVGDMSYTF. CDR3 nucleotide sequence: TGTGCCAGTAGTCTTAAAAGCGTGGGGGACATGAGCTACACCTTC.